The 15 T cell receptor beta chains below come from one sample, sequenced in a study of cytomegalovirus exposure and HLA in healthy donors. The PCR contained 60 Vbeta and 13 Jbeta primers. The repertoire was sequenced with immunoSEQ multiplex PCR; TCRdb's copy has only in-frame clones and lacks some. The sample has some 76,000 clones, 86% seen once. The sequencing input was PBMCs. The receptors originated from a woman aged 25-40 years in good health and CMV-seronegative.

The chain is built from TRBV19 and TRBJ1-6; TRBD1 aligns across 9 bases. V lost 4 bases, J lost 8 bases, and 3 bases stayed unmatched. Germline V CDR1 and CDR2: LNHDA, SQIVND (reference sequence). The CDR3 has 14 amino acids. For the CDR3, the DNA is TGTGCCAGTAGTACCGGGACAGGGTATTCACCCCTCCACTTT. Translating it yields CASSTGTGYSPLHF.

The chain carries TRBV19 and TRBJ1-4; D remains ambiguous. CDR1 and CDR2 from the germline V gene are LNHDA and SQIVND (reference sequence). This CDR3 comprises 14 residues. Trimming left V 5 bases short and J 4 bases short, with 11 bases between. The CDR3 DNA reads TGTGCCAGTAGTTCGAGGGATCTTAATGAAAAACTGTTTTTT. Amino acid sequence: CASSSRDLNEKLFF.

V gene TRBV27 combines with J gene TRBJ2-3; 13 nucleotides agree with TRBD2. V was pared by 5 bases and J by 1 base, with 6 bases of the junction left unmatched. Germline CDR1 and CDR2: MNHEY and SMNVEV (reference sequence). This CDR3 has 17 residues. This chain's CDR3 is CASSQSGTSGGTDTQYF. CDR3 sequence (DNA): TGTGCCAGCAGTCAGTCCGGGACTAGCGGGGGCACAGATACGCAGTATTTT.

V gene TRBV28 combines with J gene TRBJ1-1, with TRBD1 as a possible D gene (5 bases). CDR3 length: 13 amino acids. Trimming shortened V by 5 bases and J by 5 bases, and 12 bases separated the two germline ends. Germline V gene sequence: CDR1 MDHEN, CDR2 SYDVKM. CDR3 in amino acids: CASSHQPGTEAFF. The CDR3 nucleotides are TGTGCCAGCAGTCACCAACCAGGGACTGAAGCTTTCTTT.

This clone was picked up one time. The gene calls are TRBV18 and TRBJ1-6, with D maybe TRBD1 (5 bases). Germline V gene lookup returns CDR1 KGHSH and CDR2 LQKENI. Trimming took 3 bases from V and 5 from J, leaving 11 bases between them. The CDR3 extends over 15 amino acids. Written as DNA, the CDR3 is TGTGCCAGCTCACCGACAGCTAGTAATAATTCACCCCTCCACTTT. Translated, it gives CASSPTASNNSPLHF.

The sample holds one count of this clone. V and J are TRBV11-3 and TRBJ2-5; the match to TRBD1 covers 7 bases. V lost 5 bases, J lost 2 bases, and 2 bases stayed unmatched. CDR1 is SGHNT, CDR2 YENEEA, per germline. The CDR3 runs 13 residues. The CDR3 DNA sequence: TGTGCCAGCAGCGTGGGACAGCAAGAGACCCAGTACTTC. Its protein is CASSVGQQETQYF. Complete variable domain (other parts from reference TRBV11-3 and TRBJ2-5): EAGVVQSPRYKIIEKKQPVAFWCNPISGHNTLYWYLQNLGQGPELLIRYENEEAVDDSQLPKDRFSAERLKGVDSTLKIQPAELGDSAVYLCASSVGQQETQYFGPGTRLLVL.

This rearrangement joins TRBV11-2 to TRBJ2-4; unclear D gene. V was shortened by 0 bases and J by 11 bases, with 11 bases between the two germline ends. Germline CDR1 reads SGHAT; CDR2 reads FQNNGV. This CDR3 comprises 13 residues. CDR3 sequence reads: CASSLDLFGFQYF. The CDR3 bases are TGTGCCAGCAGCTTAGACCTCTTCGGGTTTCAGTACTTC.

CDR3 in amino acids: CASSLGREGYEQYF. In DNA, the CDR3 is TGTGCCAGCAGCTTAGGGAGGGAAGGCTACGAGCAGTACTTC. V is TRBV11-2 and J is TRBJ2-7; D possibly corresponds to TRBD2 (6 bases). V lost 1 base, J lost 3 bases, and 10 bases lay in between. Looked up from germline, CDR1 is SGHAT and CDR2 is FQNNGV. The CDR3 runs 14 residues.

The V and J genes are TRBV4-3 and TRBJ2-5, with D hard to call. The CDR3 consists of 15 residues. CDR1 and CDR2 (germline): LGHNA, YSLEER. The V gene lost 0 bases and the J gene lost 3 bases, with 11 bases spanning the gap. The CDR3 protein is CASSQEGAVKETQYF. The CDR3 DNA follows: TGCGCCAGCAGCCAAGAGGGCGCAGTGAAAGAGACCCAGTACTTC.

This chain joins TRBV28 and TRBJ2-1; a weak D match, TRBD2 (5 bases). The CDR3 spans 14 residues. Trimming left V 6 bases short and J 5 bases short, with 14 bases between. In germline, CDR1 is MDHEN, CDR2 SYDVKM. The CDR3 region has the DNA TGTGCCAGCAGGCCCCGGACTGGGAACAATGAGCAGTTCTTC. Residues: CASRPRTGNNEQFF.

The J gene is TRBJ1-6, the V gene TRBV27; no clear D. The V and J ends lost 0 bases and 14 bases respectively, with 11 bases between them. The CDR3 sequence is 13 residues long. Germline CDR1 reads MNHEY; CDR2 reads SMNVEV (reference sequence). The CDR3 reads CASSLSLAGALHF. The CDR3, as DNA: TGTGCCAGCAGTTTATCATTAGCCGGGGCCCTCCACTTT.

The V and J genes are TRBV18 and TRBJ1-4; D uncertain. With 3 bases removed from V and 2 bases from J, the gap between germline ends came to 7 bases. Germline V gives CDR1 KGHSH, CDR2 LQKENI. This CDR3 comprises 14 residues. CDR3 DNA sequence: TGTGCCAGCTCACCGGCCAGGACTAATGAAAAACTGTTTTTT. Translating it yields CASSPARTNEKLFF.

The chain has TRBV27 and TRBJ1-6; D is unresolved. Germline CDR1 is MNHEY and CDR2 is SMNVEV (reference sequence). This CDR3 spans 12 amino acids. The V and J ends lost 4 bases and 9 bases respectively, with 7 bases between them. DNA for the CDR3: TGTGCCAGCAGTTCTCTAAGTTCACCCCTCCACTTT. It yields the protein CASSSLSSPLHF.

CDR3 sequence (DNA): TGTGCCAGCTCACCTCCCGGGACTGCGGGAATATACGAGCAGTACTTC. This encodes CASSPPGTAGIYEQYF. The rearrangement links TRBV18 to TRBJ2-7, with D perhaps TRBD2 (6 bases). The V end was cut by 3 bases, the J end by 4 bases, with 19 bases between. The CDR3 runs 16 residues. Germline assignment: CDR1 KGHSH and CDR2 LQKENI.

The rearrangement links TRBV30 to TRBJ2-7, with 7 nucleotides matching TRBD2. The CDR3 spans 13 residues. V lost 7 bases to trimming and J lost 6 bases; unmatched junction nucleotides: 12. Germline V CDR1 and CDR2: GTSNPN, SVGIG (reference sequence). CDR3 coding DNA: TGTGCCTACTCGGGGGGATCAGCAGGCGAGCAGTACTTC. Translation: CAYSGGSAGEQYF.